The rows below give T cell receptor beta chains drawn from one sample of a study of T cells in Graves' hyperthyroidism and ophthalmopathy. TCRdb reanalysed the multiplex PCR reads using MiXCR and keeps one entry per CDR3 protein. The sample has around 800,000 distinct CDR3 sequences; over 35% are singletons. The sample consisted of blood. The receptors were gathered from a man younger than 35 with Graves' hyperthyroidism. CDR3s include the opening cysteine and the closing phenylalanine or tryptophan. Each record gives: D gene, J gene, CDR3 length, V gene, clone size, CDR3 protein, CDR3 DNA. A D gene is named only where the DNA matches it firmly. Rows may omit the clone size; those that give it use once, few, many or a size class.

TRBD2 | TRBJ2-7 | 14 | TRBV9 | few | CASSGLAGVDEQYF | TGTGCCAGCAGCGGACTAGCGGGAGTCGACGAGCAGTACTTC
TRBD2 | TRBJ2-5 | 16 | TRBV7-9 | . | CASSPVGTSGEETQYF | TGTGCCAGCAGCCCGGTGGGGACTAGCGGGGAAGAGACCCAGTACTTC
TRBD1 | TRBJ1-4 | 15 | TRBV2 | . | CAISESGGAGEKLFF | TGTGCCATCAGTGAGTCAGGGGGCGCAGGTGAAAAACTGTTTTTT
TRBD1 | TRBJ1-4 | 14 | TRBV9 | few | CASSQGGQIEKLFF | TGTGCCAGCAGCCAAGGGGGACAGATCGAAAAACTGTTTTTT
TRBD2 | TRBJ2-3 | 15 | TRBV15 | once | CATSSGTSGTDTQYF | TGTGCCACCAGCTCCGGGACTAGCGGGACAGATACGCAGTATTTT
. | TRBJ2-5 | 13 | TRBV9 | . | CASSAGLWETQYF | TGTGCCAGCAGCGCCGGCCTCTGGGAGACCCAGTACTTC
TRBD1 | TRBJ2-7 | 16 | TRBV7-9 | few | CASSLLRTGAHYEQYF | TGTGCCAGCAGCCTCCTTAGGACAGGAGCTCACTACGAGCAGTACTTC
. | TRBJ1-6 | 14 | TRBV10-3 | . | CASSYSPGESPLHF | TGTGCCAGCAGTTACTCCCCAGGGGAATCACCCCTCCACTTT
. | TRBJ1-5 | 14 | TRBV3-1 | . | CASAKGGGNQPQHF | TGTGCCAGCGCCAAGGGGGGGGGGAATCAGCCCCAGCATTTT
TRBD1 | TRBJ2-2 | 14 | TRBV2 | many | CASSQGQVTGELFF | TGTGCCAGCAGTCAGGGACAGGTCACCGGGGAGCTGTTTTTT
. | TRBJ1-1 | 14 | TRBV7-2 | many | CASSETSPLTGAFF | TGTGCCAGCAGCGAGACGAGTCCTTTGACTGGGGCTTTCTTT
TRBD1 | TRBJ1-1 | 14 | TRBV19 | . | CASSTGQGNTEASF | TGTGCCAGTAGTACCGGACAGGGGAACACTGAAGCTTCCTTT
. | TRBJ1-2 | 16 | TRBV5-5 | few | CASSPDIMTRAYGYTF | TGTGCCAGCAGCCCCGACATTATGACGAGGGCCTATGGCTACACCTTC
. | TRBJ1-2 | 12 | TRBV7-2 | . | CASSLGTDGYAF | TGTGCCAGCAGCTTAGGGACGGATGGCTACGCCTTC
. | TRBJ2-2 | 15 | TRBV2 | few | CASSDSPGDTGELFF | TGTGCCAGCAGTGACTCACCGGGCGACACCGGGGAGCTGTTTTTT
TRBD1 | TRBJ2-7 | 13 | TRBV2 | many | CASSSGTGGEQYF | TGTGCCAGCAGCTCAGGGACAGGAGGCGAGCAGTACTTC
. | TRBJ2-7 | 13 | TRBV11-1 | . | CASRRSAAGEQYF | TGTGCCAGCAGACGTAGCGCGGCGGGCGAGCAGTACTTC